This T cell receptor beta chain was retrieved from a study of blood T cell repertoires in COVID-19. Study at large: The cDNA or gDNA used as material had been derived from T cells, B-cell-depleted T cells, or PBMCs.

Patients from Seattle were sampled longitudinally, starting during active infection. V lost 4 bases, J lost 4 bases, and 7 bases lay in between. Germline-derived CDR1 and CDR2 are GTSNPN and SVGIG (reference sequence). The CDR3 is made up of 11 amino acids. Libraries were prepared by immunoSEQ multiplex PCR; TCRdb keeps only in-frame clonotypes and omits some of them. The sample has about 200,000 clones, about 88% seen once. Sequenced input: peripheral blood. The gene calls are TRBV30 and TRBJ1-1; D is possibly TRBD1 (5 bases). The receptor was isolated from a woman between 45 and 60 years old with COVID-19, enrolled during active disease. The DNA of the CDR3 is TGTGCCTGGAAAGGGGTCACTGAAGCTTTCTTT. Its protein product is CAWKGVTEAFF. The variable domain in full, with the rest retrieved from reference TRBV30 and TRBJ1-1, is SQTIHQWPATLVQPVGSPLSLECTVEGTSNPNLYWYRQAAGRGLQLLFYSVGIGQISSEVPQNLSASRPQDRQFILSSKKLLLSDSGFYLCAWKGVTEAFFGQGTRLTVV.